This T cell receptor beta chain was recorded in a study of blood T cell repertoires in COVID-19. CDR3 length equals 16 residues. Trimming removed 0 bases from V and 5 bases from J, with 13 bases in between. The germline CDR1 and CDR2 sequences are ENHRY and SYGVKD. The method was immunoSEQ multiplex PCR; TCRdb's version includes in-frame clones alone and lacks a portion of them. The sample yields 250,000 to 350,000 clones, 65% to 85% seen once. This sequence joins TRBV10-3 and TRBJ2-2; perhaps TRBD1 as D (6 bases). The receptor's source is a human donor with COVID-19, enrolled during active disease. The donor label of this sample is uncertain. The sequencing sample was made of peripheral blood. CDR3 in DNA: TGTGCCATCAGTGAGTCGGGGGCGGGTCAAACCGGGGAGCTGTTTTTT. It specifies CAISESGAGQTGELFF.